This TCR beta chain was sequenced for a study of blood T cell repertoires in COVID-19. Study summary: The study drew acute and convalescent COVID-19 samples from the United States, Italy and Spain. From T cells, B-cell-depleted T cells, or PBMCs came the material, which was cDNA or gDNA.

The assay was immunoSEQ multiplex PCR, and TCRdb's table has in-frame clones only and misses some. The sample carries approximately 150,000 clones, more than 70% recorded once. This receptor was taken from a woman aged 70 to 79 who had recovered from COVID-19. Sequenced sample: peripheral blood.

DNA of the CDR3: TGTGCCAGCTCCAGAGAGGCCCAGCCCTACAATGAGCAGTTCTTC. It yields the protein CASSREAQPYNEQFF. The J gene is TRBJ2-1, the V gene TRBV18; D gene uncertain. V shed 6 bases and J shed 2 bases, with 14 bases lying between them. This CDR3 has 15 amino acids. Germline V gives CDR1 KGHSH, CDR2 LQKENI.